This is a list of T cell receptor beta chains from one sample in a study of Tregs in tolerant kidney transplant recipients. TCRdb's copy holds only in-frame clones and misses some; the assay was immunoSEQ multiplex PCR. The repertoire has 95,000 to 120,000 clones, around 90% of them found once; the top ten carry 0.34%. The sample was CD4+ T cells from blood, taken before the transplant. These TCRs come from a human donor who received a combined kidney and bone marrow transplant. The CDR3 runs from the conserved cysteine through the conserved F or W. The order of the fields is V gene, clone size, J gene, D gene, CDR3 DNA, CDR3 protein. D genes are given only for firm matches. Only part of the rows carry a size: once, few, many, or a class if the clone is expanded.

TRBV27	NA	TRBJ2-5	NA	TGTGCCAGCAGTTTGTGGCAGGACTACCGGCAAGAGACCCAGTACTTC	CASSLWQDYRQETQYF
TRBV4-1	NA	TRBJ2-1	TRBD2	TGCGCCAGCAGCCAACCGGGACTAGCCCGGAATGAGCAGTTCTTC	CASSQPGLARNEQFF
TRBV6-1	NA	TRBJ2-2	NA	TGTGCCAGCAGTGAGAACGGGAACACCGGGGAGCTGTTTTTT	CASSENGNTGELFF
TRBV29-1	once	TRBJ1-1	TRBD1	TGCAGCGTGGGGACAGGGGACCCGAACACTGAAGCTTTCTTT	CSVGTGDPNTEAFF
TRBV6-5	NA	TRBJ2-7	TRBD2	TGTGCCAGCACCCAGCCTAGCGGGTCCTACGAGCAGTACTTC	CASTQPSGSYEQYF
TRBV28	NA	TRBJ1-5	NA	TGTGCCAGCAGTTCCACAGGGAAGGGTCAGCCCCAGCATTTT	CASSSTGKGQPQHF
TRBV19	NA	TRBJ1-2	TRBD1	TGTGCCAGTAGTATCGTTTTCTCACCTCAGGGGGCACATGGCTACACCTTC	CASSIVFSPQGAHGYTF
TRBV19	NA	TRBJ1-6	NA	TGTGCCAGTAGACGCGACGGTCAGGCCCTTTCACCCCTCCACTTT	CASRRDGQALSPLHF
TRBV18	NA	TRBJ2-7	NA	TGTGCCAGCTCACTAGCCTCACCTCATACGGGGGACGAGCAGTACTTC	CASSLASPHTGDEQYF
TRBV2	few	TRBJ1-1	TRBD1	TGTGCCAGCAGTGAACGGAGCGGGACAGGGGTCACTGAAGCTTTCTTT	CASSERSGTGVTEAFF
TRBV4-1	NA	TRBJ2-1	TRBD2	TGCGCCAGCAGCCATCGCGGACTAGCGAGTACCTACAATGAGCAGTTCTTC	CASSHRGLASTYNEQFF
TRBV28	NA	TRBJ2-3	NA	TGTGCCAGCAGTTTGGGCGGAGGAAGCACAGATACGCAGTATTTT	CASSLGGGSTDTQYF
TRBV28	NA	TRBJ2-5	NA	TGTGCCAGCAGTTCCCCGCCGGAGGCCAAAGAGACCCAGTACTTC	CASSSPPEAKETQYF
TRBV5-5	NA	TRBJ1-3	NA	TGTGCCAGCAGCTTGGGGCCTGGCTCTGGAAACACCATATATTTT	CASSLGPGSGNTIYF
TRBV15	NA	TRBJ2-3	TRBD1	TGTGCCACCAGCAGTGGGGACAGGGGGTCCACAGATACGCAGTATTTT	CATSSGDRGSTDTQYF
TRBV7-2	NA	TRBJ2-2	TRBD1	TGTGCCAGCAGCTCCCGACAGGGTACCGGGGAGCTGTTTTTT	CASSSRQGTGELFF
TRBV7-7	NA	TRBJ2-3	TRBD2	TGTGCCAGCAGCCCGACTAGCGGGAGGACAGATACGCAGTATTTT	CASSPTSGRTDTQYF
TRBV2	NA	TRBJ2-2	NA	TGTGCCAGCAGGACTGGTGATTTCAGCCGCGACACCGGGGAGCTGTTTTTT	CASRTGDFSRDTGELFF
TRBV7-2	NA	TRBJ2-5	TRBD2	TGTGCCAGCAGCCCCCTGACTAGCTGGCAGCGGGAGACCCAGTACTTC	CASSPLTSWQRETQYF
TRBV10-2	NA	TRBJ2-5	NA	TGCGCCAGGACAGGAACCCTAAGGGGCTCACAAGAGACCCAGTACTTC	CARTGTLRGSQETQYF
TRBV28	NA	TRBJ1-2	TRBD1	TGTGCCAGCAGCCTAACAGGGGATGGCTACACCTTC	CASSLTGDGYTF
TRBV5-1	NA	TRBJ2-7	TRBD2	TGCGCCAGCAGCTCCGCGGGGGGATCCCTCTCCTACGAGCAGTACTTC	CASSSAGGSLSYEQYF
TRBV5-1	NA	TRBJ1-2	NA	TGCGCCAGCAGCTTGGGTTATGAGGTCAACAACTATGGCTACACCTTC	CASSLGYEVNNYGYTF
TRBV9	NA	TRBJ2-1	NA	TGTGCCAGCAGCGTATCGGTCCGGGGGGCCCCGTTCTTC	CASSVSVRGAPFF
TRBV5-6	NA	TRBJ1-2	NA	TGTGCCAGCAGCTTGGGGGCGGGACGGAACTATGGCTACACCTTC	CASSLGAGRNYGYTF
TRBV18	NA	TRBJ2-7	NA	TGTGCCAGCTCGCCCTACCGAGGGGGCTACGAGCAGTACTTC	CASSPYRGGYEQYF